One sample yielded the 9 T cell receptor beta chains listed below, sequenced in a study of blood T cell repertoires in COVID-19. Sequencing was performed with immunoSEQ multiplex PCR; in TCRdb, only in-frame clones are kept and a portion is missing. Here the sample spans about 250,000 clones, around 90% being singletons. Sequenced: peripheral blood. The receptors come from a woman aged 55-75 years with COVID-19, enrolled during active disease.

CDR3 nucleotide sequence: TGTGCCAGCAGCCACCAGGGTTATGGCTACACCTTC. This translates into CASSHQGYGYTF. The rearrangement uses TRBV6-5 and TRBJ1-2, with a tentative D call TRBD1 (5 bases). V was shortened by 6 bases and J by 5 bases, with 10 bases between the two germline ends. The CDR3 is 12 residues long. Germline values: CDR1 MNHEY, CDR2 SVGAGI.

This rearrangement joins TRBV6-1 to TRBJ2-3, with 11 bases identical to TRBD2. V lost 4 bases to trimming and J lost 6 bases; unmatched junction nucleotides: 15. Germline V gene lookup returns CDR1 MNHNS and CDR2 SASEGT. The CDR3 is 18 amino acids. CDR3 DNA: TGTGCCAGCAGTGGTAGCGGGGGGGCATCTCCATTAGGGGATACGCAGTATTTT. Translation: CASSGSGGASPLGDTQYF.

This rearrangement joins TRBV6-6 to TRBJ1-1, with TRBD1 matching over 9 bases. V trimming: 2 bases; J trimming: 4 bases; junction bases outside the gene matches: 5. Per germline, CDR1 MNHNY and CDR2 SVGAGI (reference sequence). The length of the CDR3 is 15 residues. The CDR3: CASSYRWTGVTEAFF. Written as DNA, the CDR3 is TGTGCCAGCAGTTACCGCTGGACAGGGGTCACTGAAGCTTTCTTT.

This sequence joins TRBV4-1 and TRBJ1-2; no clear D gene. CDR1 is MGHRA and CDR2 is YSYEKL in the germline V gene. The CDR3 is 14 amino acids. Trimming stripped 1 base from V and 10 bases from J, with 16 bases between. The CDR3 coding sequence is TGCGCCAGCAGCCAAGCCCCATGGTCGGAGGACTACACCTTC. It codes for CASSQAPWSEDYTF.

The chain combines TRBV5-1 with TRBJ1-4; 8 positions agree with TRBD1. With V trimmed by 3 bases and J by 8 bases, 18 bases remained unmatched. Germline CDR1 is SGHRS and CDR2 is YFSETQ. The CDR3 totals 18 residues. The CDR3 loop reads CASSSGPITDRVWEKLFF. DNA of the CDR3: TGCGCCAGCAGCTCGGGACCGATAACGGACAGGGTTTGGGAAAAACTGTTTTTT.

The chain uses TRBV7-9 and TRBJ1-1; tentative D call: TRBD1 (6 bases). The germline V and J ends were trimmed by 5 bases and 4 bases, with 17 bases remaining between them. The CDR3 has 15 amino acids. CDR1 and CDR2 (germline): SEHNR, FQNEAQ (reference sequence). The CDR3 DNA reads TGTGCCAGCAGCCGAGAGGGACACGGAAGCACTGAAGCTTTCTTT. Its protein product is CASSREGHGSTEAFF.

The chain is built from TRBV10-3 and TRBJ1-5; 12 nucleotides line up with TRBD1. The CDR3 sequence is 18 residues long. CDR1 and CDR2 (germline): ENHRY, SYGVKD. The J segment lost 0 bases and the V segment lost 3 bases, leaving 6 bases of the junction unmatched. The CDR3 protein is CAISETGTGGSSNQPQHF. CDR3 nucleotide sequence: TGTGCCATCAGTGAAACAGGGACAGGGGGCTCTAGCAATCAGCCCCAGCATTTT.

V gene TRBV4-1 combines with J gene TRBJ2-1; D is uncertain. The CDR3 is made up of 13 amino acids. The V and J ends lost 1 base and 10 bases respectively, with 11 bases between them. Germline CDR1 and CDR2: MGHRA and YSYEKL. CDR3 residues: CASSQASNEEQFF. The CDR3, as DNA: TGCGCCAGCAGCCAAGCCTCTAACGAGGAGCAGTTCTTC.

The chain carries TRBV18 and TRBJ2-2; the D gene is possibly TRBD1 (5 bases). Trimming shortened V by 4 bases and J by 2 bases, and 14 bases separated the two germline ends. Germline CDR1 reads KGHSH; CDR2 reads LQKENI. This CDR3 comprises 16 residues. CDR3 bases: TGTGCCAGCTCACGACTGCCGACAGCTAACACCGGGGAGCTGTTTTTT. Translation gives CASSRLPTANTGELFF.